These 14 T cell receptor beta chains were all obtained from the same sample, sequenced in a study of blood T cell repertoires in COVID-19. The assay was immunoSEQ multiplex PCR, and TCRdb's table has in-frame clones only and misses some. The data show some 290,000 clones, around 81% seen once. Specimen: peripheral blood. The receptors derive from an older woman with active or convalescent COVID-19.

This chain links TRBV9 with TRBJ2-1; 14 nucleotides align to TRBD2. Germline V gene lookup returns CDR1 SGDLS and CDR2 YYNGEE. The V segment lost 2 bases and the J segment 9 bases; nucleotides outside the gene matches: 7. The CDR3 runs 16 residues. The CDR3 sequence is CASSVLGTSGGGEQFF. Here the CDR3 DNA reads TGTGCCAGCAGCGTTCTAGGGACTAGCGGGGGTGGTGAGCAGTTCTTC.

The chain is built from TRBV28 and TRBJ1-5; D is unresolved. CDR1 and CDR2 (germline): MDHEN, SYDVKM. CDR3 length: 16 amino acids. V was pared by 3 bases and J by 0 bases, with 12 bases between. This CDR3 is CASSFTGPNSNQPQHF. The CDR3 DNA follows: TGTGCCAGCAGTTTTACGGGTCCAAATAGCAATCAGCCCCAGCATTTT. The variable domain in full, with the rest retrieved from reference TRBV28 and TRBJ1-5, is DVKVTQSSRYLVKRTGEKVFLECVQDMDHENMFWYRQDPGLGLRLIYFSYDVKMKEKGDIPEGYSVSREKKERFSLILESASTNQTSMYLCASSFTGPNSNQPQHFGDGTRLSIL.

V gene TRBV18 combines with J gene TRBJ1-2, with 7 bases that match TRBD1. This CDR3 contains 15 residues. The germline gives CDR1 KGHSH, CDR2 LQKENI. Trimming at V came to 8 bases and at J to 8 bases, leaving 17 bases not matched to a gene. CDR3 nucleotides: TGTGCCAGCGCCCTTGAGGGGGCGTCGTCGCCAGGCTACACCTTC. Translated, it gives CASALEGASSPGYTF.

The CDR3 coding sequence is TGTGCCAGCAGCTTACAGTCGGGAGATACGCAGTATTTT. Its translation is CASSLQSGDTQYF. This chain joins TRBV7-2 and TRBJ2-3; D not resolved. V was pared by 2 bases and J by 5 bases, with 8 bases between. CDR1 SGHTA and CDR2 FQGNSA come from the germline V gene. CDR3 size: 13 residues.

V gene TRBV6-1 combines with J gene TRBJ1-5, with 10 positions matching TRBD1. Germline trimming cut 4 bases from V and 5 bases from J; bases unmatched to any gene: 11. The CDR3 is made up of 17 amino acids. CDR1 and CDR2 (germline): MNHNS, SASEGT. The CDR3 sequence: CASSASDRGFTDQPQHF. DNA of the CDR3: TGTGCCAGCAGTGCTTCGGACAGGGGGTTTACGGATCAGCCCCAGCATTTT.

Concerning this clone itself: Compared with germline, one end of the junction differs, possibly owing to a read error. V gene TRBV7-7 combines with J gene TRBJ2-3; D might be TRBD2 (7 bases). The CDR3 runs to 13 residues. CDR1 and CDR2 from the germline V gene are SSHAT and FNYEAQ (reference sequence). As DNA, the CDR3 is TGTGCTAGCAAGGCGGGGGCGGGAGATACGCAGTATTTT. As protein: CASKAGAGDTQYF.

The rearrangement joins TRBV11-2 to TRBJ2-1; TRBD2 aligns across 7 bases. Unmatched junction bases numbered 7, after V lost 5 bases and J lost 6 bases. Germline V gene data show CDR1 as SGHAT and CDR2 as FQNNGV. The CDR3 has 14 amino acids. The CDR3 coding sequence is TGTGCCAGCAGCCTATTACTAGCGCTCAATGAGCAGTTCTTC. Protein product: CASSLLLALNEQFF.

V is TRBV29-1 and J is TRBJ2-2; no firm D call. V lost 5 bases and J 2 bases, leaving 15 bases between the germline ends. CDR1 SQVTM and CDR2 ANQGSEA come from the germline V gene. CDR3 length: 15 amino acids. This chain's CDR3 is CSVLRSGGNTGELFF. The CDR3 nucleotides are TGCAGCGTTCTACGTTCCGGCGGAAACACCGGGGAGCTGTTTTTT.

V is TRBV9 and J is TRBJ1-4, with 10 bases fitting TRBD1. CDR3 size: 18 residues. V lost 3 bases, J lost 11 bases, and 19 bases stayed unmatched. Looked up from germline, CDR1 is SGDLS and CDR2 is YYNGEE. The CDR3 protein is CASSAAPLTGTGAKKLFF. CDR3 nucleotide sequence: TGTGCCAGCAGCGCCGCTCCATTAACCGGGACAGGGGCAAAGAAACTGTTTTTT.

DNA of the CDR3: TGTGCCAGCAGTTCCCAAGGAGGGGATGAGCAGTTCTTC. Translated: CASSSQGGDEQFF. The rearrangement uses TRBV6-6 and TRBJ2-1, with D possibly being TRBD2 (6 bases). Trimming cost V 4 bases and J 8 bases, with 12 bases left between them. The CDR3 is 13 residues long. Germline V lookup: CDR1 MNHNY, CDR2 SVGAGI (reference sequence).

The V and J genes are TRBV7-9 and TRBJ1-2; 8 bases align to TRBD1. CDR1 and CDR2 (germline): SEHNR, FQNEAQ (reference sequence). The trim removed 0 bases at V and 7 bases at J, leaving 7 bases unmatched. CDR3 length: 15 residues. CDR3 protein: CASSLAIDRGPGYTF. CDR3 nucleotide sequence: TGTGCCAGCAGCTTAGCGATAGACAGGGGTCCTGGCTACACCTTC.

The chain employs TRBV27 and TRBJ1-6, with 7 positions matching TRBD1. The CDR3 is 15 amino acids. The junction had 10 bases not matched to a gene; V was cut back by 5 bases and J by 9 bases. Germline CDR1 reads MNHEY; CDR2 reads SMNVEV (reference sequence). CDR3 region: CASSPSGRGLSPLHF. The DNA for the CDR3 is TGTGCCAGCAGTCCCTCCGGGAGGGGGCTTTCACCCCTCCACTTT.

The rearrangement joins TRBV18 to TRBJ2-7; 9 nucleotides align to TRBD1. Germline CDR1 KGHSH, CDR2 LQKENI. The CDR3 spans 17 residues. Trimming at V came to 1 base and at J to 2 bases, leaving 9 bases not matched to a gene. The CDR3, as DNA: TGTGCCAGCTCACCACGGGGGGGGGACAGGGCGACCTACGAGCAGTACTTC. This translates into CASSPRGGDRATYEQYF.

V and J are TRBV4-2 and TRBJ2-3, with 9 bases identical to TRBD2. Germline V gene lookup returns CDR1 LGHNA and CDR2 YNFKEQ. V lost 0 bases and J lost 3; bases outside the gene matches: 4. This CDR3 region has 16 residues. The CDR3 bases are TGTGCCAGCAGCCAAGAGTGGGGACTAGCAACAGATACGCAGTATTTT. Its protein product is CASSQEWGLATDTQYF.